The next 5 T cell receptor beta chains were all read from a single sample in a study of T-cell reconstitution after alpha-beta-depleted transplantation in children (dated by TCRdb to 2016 to 2018). The sample's treatment or condition label, decoded: allogeneic hematopoietic cell transplantation with graft depleted of TCRalphabeta T cells and CD19 B cells. The library was produced with PCR. TCRdb shows the sequencer as Illumina HiSeq 2500. To normalize quantification of the TCRbeta repertoire, the TCR libraries were built with molecular barcoding that relied on unique molecular identifiers. TCRdb ran its own pipeline on the public reads, namely fastp trimming at Q25 and MiXCR clone calling, and kept in-frame beta chains. Identical CDR3 protein sequences are pooled into one entry, listed with their most common genes and DNA. The sample records about 870,000 distinct CDR3 sequences, less than 20% of which are singletons. The ten largest account for around 4.5% of the sample.

Source: PBMCs, mostly from graft donor cells, taken 360 days after TCRalphabeta/CD19-depleted stem cell transplant. The receptor set was obtained from a male patient younger than 18 who had a stem cell transplant for acute lymphoblastic leukemia, so the T cells may come from the graft donor.

V usage is TRBV15 and J usage is TRBJ2-7; a weak D match, TRBD2 (5 bases). The CDR3 runs to 18 residues. V lost 0 bases, J lost 4 bases, and 22 bases lay in between. CDR1 and CDR2 (germline): LNHNV, YYDKDF (reference sequence). The CDR3 spells CATSRDQPASSFLYEQYF. CDR3 DNA sequence: TGTGCCACCAGCAGAGATCAGCCGGCTAGCTCGTTCTTATACGAGCAGTACTTC.

This chain joins TRBV29-1 and TRBJ2-7; D tentatively reads TRBD1 or TRBD2 (5 bases each). This CDR3 region has 10 residues. Germline CDR1 SQVTM, CDR2 ANQGSEA. The CDR3 here is CAVGASEQYF. CDR3 nucleotide sequence: TGCGCGGTCGGGGCCTCCGAGCAGTACTTC.

V gene TRBV25-1 combines with J gene TRBJ1-1; 7 bases align to TRBD1. Trimming took 4 bases from V and 11 from J; bases not matched to a gene: 7. The CDR3 is made up of 12 amino acids. Germline loops: CDR1 MGHDK, CDR2 SYGVNS. In DNA, the CDR3 is TGTGCCAGCAGTGCCCCCCAGGGGGGGGCTTTCTTT. Translation gives CASSAPQGGAFF.

This clonotype was counted only a few times. The chain combines TRBV11-2 with TRBJ2-7, with TRBD1 matching over 8 bases. V was pared by 5 bases and J by 2 bases, with 11 bases of the junction left unmatched. Germline loops: CDR1 SGHAT, CDR2 FQNNGV. The CDR3 contains 16 residues. The CDR3 DNA follows: TGTGCCAGCAGCCCCTGGACAGGGACGAGACCCTACGAGCAGTACTTC. As protein: CASSPWTGTRPYEQYF.

The CDR3 here is CASSYSFSMGSADTQYF. CDR3 DNA sequence: TGTGCCAGCAGTTACTCCTTTAGTATGGGTTCTGCAGATACGCAGTATTTT. The rearrangement uses TRBV6-5 and TRBJ2-3; D is ambiguous. V dropped 0 bases and J dropped 4 bases, with 17 bases sitting between them. The germline gives CDR1 MNHEY, CDR2 SVGAGI. CDR3 size: 17 residues.